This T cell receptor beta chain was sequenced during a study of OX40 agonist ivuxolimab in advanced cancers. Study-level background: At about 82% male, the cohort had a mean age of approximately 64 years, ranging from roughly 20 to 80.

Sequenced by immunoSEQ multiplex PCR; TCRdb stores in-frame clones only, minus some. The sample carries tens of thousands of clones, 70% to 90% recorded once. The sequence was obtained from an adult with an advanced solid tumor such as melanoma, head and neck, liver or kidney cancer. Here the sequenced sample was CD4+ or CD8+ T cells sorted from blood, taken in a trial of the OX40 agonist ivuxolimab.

This chain's CDR3 is CASSFFWTSGASTDTQYF. In DNA, the CDR3 is TGTGCCAGCAGTTTCTTCTGGACTAGCGGAGCTAGCACAGATACGCAGTATTTT. V and J are TRBV27 and TRBJ2-3; TRBD2 matches at 10 bases. CDR3 length: 18 amino acids. Germline V lookup: CDR1 MNHEY, CDR2 SMNVEV (reference sequence). The junction had 9 bases not matched to a gene; V was cut back by 3 bases and J by 0 bases.